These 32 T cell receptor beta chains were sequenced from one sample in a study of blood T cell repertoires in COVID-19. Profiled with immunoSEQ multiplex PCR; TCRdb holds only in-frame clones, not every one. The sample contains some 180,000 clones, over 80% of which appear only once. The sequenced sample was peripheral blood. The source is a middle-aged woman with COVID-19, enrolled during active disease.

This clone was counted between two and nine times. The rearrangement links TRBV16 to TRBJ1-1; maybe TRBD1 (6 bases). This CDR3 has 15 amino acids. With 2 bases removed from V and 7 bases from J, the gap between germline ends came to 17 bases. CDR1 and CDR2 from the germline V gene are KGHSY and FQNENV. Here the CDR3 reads CASSQQTTGTGEAFF. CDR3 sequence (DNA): TGTGCCAGCAGCCAACAGACCACAGGGACCGGTGAAGCTTTCTTT.

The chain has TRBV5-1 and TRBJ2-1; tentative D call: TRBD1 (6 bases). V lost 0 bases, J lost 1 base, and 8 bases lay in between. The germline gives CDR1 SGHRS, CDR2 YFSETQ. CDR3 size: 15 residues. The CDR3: CASSLAGASYNEQFF. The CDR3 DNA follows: TGCGCCAGCAGCTTGGCAGGGGCTTCCTACAATGAGCAGTTCTTC.

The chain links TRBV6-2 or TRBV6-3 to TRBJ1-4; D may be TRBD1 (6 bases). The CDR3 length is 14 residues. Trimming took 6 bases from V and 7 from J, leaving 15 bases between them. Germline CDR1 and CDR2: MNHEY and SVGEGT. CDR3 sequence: CASSPSGQTEKLFF. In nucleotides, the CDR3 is TGTGCCAGCAGCCCTTCCGGACAGACTGAAAAACTGTTTTTT.

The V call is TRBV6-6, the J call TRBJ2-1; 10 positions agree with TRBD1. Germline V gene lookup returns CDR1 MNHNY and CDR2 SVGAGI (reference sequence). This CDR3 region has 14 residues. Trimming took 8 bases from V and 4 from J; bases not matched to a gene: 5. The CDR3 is CASPKDRGYNEQFF. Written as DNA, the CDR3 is TGTGCCAGCCCTAAGGACAGGGGGTACAATGAGCAGTTCTTC.

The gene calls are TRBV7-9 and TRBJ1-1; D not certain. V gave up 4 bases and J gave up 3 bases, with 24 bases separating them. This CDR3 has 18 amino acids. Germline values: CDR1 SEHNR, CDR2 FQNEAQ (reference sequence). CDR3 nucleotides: TGTGCCAGCAGCTCAAGTACAGCCTTGGGAGCCCTGGACACTGAAGCTTTCTTT. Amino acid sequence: CASSSSTALGALDTEAFF. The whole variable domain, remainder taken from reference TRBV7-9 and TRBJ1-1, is DTGVSQNPRHKITKRGQNVTFRCDPISEHNRLYWYRQTLGQGPEFLTYFQNEAQLEKSRLLSDRFSAERPKGSFSTLEIQRTEQGDSAMYLCASSSSTALGALDTEAFFGQGTRLTVV.

The CDR3 bases are TGTGCCAGCAGCCACAGGGGGCAAAGAGAGCAGTACTTC. This translates into CASSHRGQREQYF. This chain links TRBV14 with TRBJ2-7; 8 nucleotides line up with TRBD1. The CDR3 totals 13 residues. Looked up from germline, CDR1 is SGHDN and CDR2 is FVKESK. After removal of 3 bases from V and 7 bases from J, the junction contained 5 bases not matched to a gene.

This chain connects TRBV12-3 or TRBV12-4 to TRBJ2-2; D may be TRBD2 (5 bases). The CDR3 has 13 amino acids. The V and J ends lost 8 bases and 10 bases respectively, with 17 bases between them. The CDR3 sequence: CASVGLRGTELFF. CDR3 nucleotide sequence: TGTGCCAGCGTCGGACTTAGAGGAACGGAGCTGTTTTTT.

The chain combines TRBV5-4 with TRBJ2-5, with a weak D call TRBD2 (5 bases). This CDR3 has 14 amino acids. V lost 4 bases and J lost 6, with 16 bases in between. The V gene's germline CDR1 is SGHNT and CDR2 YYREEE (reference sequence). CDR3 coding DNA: TGTGCCAGCAGCATCCCCGGGGTCGCGAAGACCCAGTACTTC. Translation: CASSIPGVAKTQYF.

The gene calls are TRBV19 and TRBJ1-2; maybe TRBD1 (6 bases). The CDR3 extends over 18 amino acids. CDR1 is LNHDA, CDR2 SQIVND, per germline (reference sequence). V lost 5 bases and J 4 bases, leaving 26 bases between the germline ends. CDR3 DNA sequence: TGTGCCAGTAGTCTTCTCCGAGGCAGGGGAACGGTCAGCTATGGCTACACCTTC. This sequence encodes CASSLLRGRGTVSYGYTF. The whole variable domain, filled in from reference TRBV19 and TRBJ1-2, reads DGGITQSPKYLFRKEGQNVTLSCEQNLNHDAMYWYRQDPGQGLRLIYYSQIVNDFQKGDIAEGYSVSREKKESFPLTVTSAQKNPTAFYLCASSLLRGRGTVSYGYTFGSGTRLTVV.

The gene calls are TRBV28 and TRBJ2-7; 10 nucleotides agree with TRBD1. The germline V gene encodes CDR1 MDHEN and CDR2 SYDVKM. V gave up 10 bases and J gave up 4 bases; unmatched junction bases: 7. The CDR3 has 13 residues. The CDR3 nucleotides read TGTGCCACCTGGGACAGGGGAATATACGAGCAGTACTTC. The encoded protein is CATWDRGIYEQYF.

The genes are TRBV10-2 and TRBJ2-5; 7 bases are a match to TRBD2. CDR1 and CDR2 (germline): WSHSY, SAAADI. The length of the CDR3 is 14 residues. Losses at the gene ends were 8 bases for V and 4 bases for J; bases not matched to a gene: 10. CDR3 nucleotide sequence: TGCGCCAGCGGAGAGAGGGAGGGCCCAGAGACCCAGTACTTC. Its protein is CASGEREGPETQYF.

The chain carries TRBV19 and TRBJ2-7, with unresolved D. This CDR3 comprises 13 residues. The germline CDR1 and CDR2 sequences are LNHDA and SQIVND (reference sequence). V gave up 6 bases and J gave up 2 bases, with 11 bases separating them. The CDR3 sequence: CASSFGGPYEQYF. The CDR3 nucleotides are TGTGCCAGTAGCTTCGGCGGCCCCTACGAGCAGTACTTC.

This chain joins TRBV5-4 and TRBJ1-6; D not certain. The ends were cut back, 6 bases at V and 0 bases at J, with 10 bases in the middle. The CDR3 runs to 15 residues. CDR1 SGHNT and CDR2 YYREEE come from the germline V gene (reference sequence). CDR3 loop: CASTRSSSYNSPLHF. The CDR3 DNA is TGTGCCAGCACCCGCTCGAGCTCCTATAATTCACCCCTCCACTTT.

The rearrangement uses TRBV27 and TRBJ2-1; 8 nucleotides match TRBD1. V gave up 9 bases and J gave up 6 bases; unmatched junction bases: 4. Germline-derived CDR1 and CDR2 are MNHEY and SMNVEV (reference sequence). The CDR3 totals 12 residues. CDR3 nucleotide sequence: TGTGCCAGGGCTCAGGGGGCCAATGAGCAGTTCTTC. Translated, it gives CARAQGANEQFF.

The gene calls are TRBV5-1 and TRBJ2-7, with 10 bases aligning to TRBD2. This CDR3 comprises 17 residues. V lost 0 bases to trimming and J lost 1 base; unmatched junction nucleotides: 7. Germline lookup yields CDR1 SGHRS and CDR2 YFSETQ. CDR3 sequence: CASSLGAPAGGSYEQYF. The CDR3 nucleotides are TGCGCCAGCAGCTTGGGGGCCCCAGCGGGAGGGTCCTACGAGCAGTACTTC.

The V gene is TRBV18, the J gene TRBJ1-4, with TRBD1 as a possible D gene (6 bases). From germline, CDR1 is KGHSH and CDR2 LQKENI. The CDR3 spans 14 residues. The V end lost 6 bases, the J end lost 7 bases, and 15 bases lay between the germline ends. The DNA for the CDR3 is TGTGCCAGCTCCCGTGGCCTAGGGGGTGAAAAACTGTTTTTT. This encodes CASSRGLGGEKLFF. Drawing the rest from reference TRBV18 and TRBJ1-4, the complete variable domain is NAGVMQNPRHLVRRRGQEARLRCSPMKGHSHVYWYRQLPEEGLKFMVYLQKENIIDESGMPKERFSAEFPKEGPSILRIQQVVRGDSAAYFCASSRGLGGEKLFFGSGTQLSVL.

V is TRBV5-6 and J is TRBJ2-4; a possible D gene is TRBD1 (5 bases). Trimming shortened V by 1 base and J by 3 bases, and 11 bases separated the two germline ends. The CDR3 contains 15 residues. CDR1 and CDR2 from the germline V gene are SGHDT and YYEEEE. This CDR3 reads CASSLPSGHKNIQYF. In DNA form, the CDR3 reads TGTGCCAGCAGCTTGCCGTCCGGACACAAAAACATTCAGTACTTC. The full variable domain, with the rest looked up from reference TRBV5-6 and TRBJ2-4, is DAGVTQSPTHLIKTRGQQVTLRCSPKSGHDTVSWYQQALGQGPQFIFQYYEEEERQRGNFPDRFSGHQFPNYSSELNVNALLLGDSALYLCASSLPSGHKNIQYFGAGTRLSVL.

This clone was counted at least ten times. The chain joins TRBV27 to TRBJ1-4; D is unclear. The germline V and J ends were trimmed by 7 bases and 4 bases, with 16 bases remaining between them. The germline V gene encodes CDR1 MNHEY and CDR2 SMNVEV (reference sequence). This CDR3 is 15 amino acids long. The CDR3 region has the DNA TGTGCCAGCACCACGGGTCTATACATTAATGAAAAACTGTTTTTT. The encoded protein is CASTTGLYINEKLFF.

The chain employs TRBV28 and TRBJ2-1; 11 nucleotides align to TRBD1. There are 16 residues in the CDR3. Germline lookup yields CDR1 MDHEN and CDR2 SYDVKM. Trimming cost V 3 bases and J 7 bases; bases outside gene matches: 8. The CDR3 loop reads CASSFLGQGAGNEQFF. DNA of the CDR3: TGTGCCAGCAGTTTCCTAGGACAGGGGGCGGGGAATGAGCAGTTCTTC.

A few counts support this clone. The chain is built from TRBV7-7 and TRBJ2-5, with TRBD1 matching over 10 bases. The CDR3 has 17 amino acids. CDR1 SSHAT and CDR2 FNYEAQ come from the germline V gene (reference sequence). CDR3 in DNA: TGTGCTAGCCGCACGGGACTCGGGACAGGGGCTGGGGAGACCCAGTACTTC. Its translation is CASRTGLGTGAGETQYF.

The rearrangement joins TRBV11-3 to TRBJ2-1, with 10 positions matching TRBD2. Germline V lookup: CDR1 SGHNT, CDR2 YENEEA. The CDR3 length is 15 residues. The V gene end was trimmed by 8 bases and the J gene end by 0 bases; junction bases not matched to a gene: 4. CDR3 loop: CASAPSGGSYNEQFF. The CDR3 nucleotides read TGTGCCAGCGCCCCTAGCGGGGGCTCCTACAATGAGCAGTTCTTC.

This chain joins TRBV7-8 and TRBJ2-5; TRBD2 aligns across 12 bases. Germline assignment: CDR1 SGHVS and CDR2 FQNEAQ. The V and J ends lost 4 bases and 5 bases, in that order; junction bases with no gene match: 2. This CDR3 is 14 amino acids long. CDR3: CASSSSGRVETQYF. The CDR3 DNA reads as TGTGCCAGCAGCTCTAGCGGGAGGGTGGAGACCCAGTACTTC.

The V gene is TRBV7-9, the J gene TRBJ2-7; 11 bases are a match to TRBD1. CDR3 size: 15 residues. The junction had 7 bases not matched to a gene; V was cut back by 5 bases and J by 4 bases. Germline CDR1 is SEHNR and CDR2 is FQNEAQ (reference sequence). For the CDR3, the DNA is TGTGCCAGCAGCCCCCGGACAGGGGGCAATTACGAGCAGTACTTC. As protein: CASSPRTGGNYEQYF.

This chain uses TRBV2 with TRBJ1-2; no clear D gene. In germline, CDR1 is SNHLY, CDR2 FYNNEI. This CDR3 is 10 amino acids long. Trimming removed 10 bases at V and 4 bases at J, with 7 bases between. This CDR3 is CAITGYGYTF. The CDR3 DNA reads TGTGCCATCACGGGCTATGGCTACACCTTC.

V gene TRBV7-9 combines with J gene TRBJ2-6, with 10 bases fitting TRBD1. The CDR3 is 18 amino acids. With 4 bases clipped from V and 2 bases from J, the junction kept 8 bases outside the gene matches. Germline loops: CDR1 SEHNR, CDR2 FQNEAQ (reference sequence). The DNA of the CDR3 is TGTGCCAGCAGCTCCAAGGGACAGGGGACACCTGGGGCCAACGTCCTGACTTTC. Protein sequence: CASSSKGQGTPGANVLTF.

CDR3 sequence (DNA): TGTGCCAGTCAATCCGGCACGGGAGTAGGGGACAATGAGCAGTTCTTC. Translation: CASQSGTGVGDNEQFF. The rearrangement links TRBV19 to TRBJ2-1; a possible D gene is TRBD2 (6 bases). The CDR3 spans 16 residues. V lost 8 bases and J lost 5, with 22 bases in between. CDR1 and CDR2 (germline): LNHDA, SQIVND (reference sequence).

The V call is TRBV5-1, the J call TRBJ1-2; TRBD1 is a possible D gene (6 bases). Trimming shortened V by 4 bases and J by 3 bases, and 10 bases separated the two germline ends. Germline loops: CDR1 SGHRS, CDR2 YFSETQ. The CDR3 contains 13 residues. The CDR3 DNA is TGCGCCAGCAGCCGACAGGACGACTATGGCTACACCTTC. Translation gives CASSRQDDYGYTF.

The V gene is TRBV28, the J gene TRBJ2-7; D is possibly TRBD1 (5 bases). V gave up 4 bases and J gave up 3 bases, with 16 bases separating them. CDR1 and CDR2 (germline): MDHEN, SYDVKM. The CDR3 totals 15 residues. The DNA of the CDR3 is TGTGCCAGCAGTTCATCAGGGTCCCGGCACTACGAGCAGTACTTC. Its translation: CASSSSGSRHYEQYF.

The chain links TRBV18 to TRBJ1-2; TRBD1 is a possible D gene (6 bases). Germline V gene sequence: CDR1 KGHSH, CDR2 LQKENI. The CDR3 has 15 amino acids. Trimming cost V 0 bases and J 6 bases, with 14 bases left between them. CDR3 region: CASSPPGRGSDGYTF. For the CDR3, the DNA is TGTGCCAGCTCACCACCGGGAAGGGGGAGCGATGGCTACACCTTC.

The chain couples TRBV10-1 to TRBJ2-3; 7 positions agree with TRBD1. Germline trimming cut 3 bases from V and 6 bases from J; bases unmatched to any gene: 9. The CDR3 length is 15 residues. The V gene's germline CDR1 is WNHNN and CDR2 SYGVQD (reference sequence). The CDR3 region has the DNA TGCGCCAGCAGTGACAGACAGGGCCAGAGGGATACGCAGTATTTT. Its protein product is CASSDRQGQRDTQYF.

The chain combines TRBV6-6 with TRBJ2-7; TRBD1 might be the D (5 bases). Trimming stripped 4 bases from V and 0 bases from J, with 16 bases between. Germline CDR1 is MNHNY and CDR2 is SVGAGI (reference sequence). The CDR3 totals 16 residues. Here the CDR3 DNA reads TGTGCCAGCAGTTCCGACCGGCAGGACATCTCCTACGAGCAGTACTTC. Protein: CASSSDRQDISYEQYF.

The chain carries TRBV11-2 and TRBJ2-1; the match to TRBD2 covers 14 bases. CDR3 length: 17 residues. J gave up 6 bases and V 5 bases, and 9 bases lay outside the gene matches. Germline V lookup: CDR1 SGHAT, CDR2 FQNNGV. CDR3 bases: TGTGCCAGCAGCCGAGGATCCGGGACTAGCGGGAGCAATGAGCAGTTCTTC. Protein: CASSRGSGTSGSNEQFF.